The 22 T cell receptor beta chains below come from one sample, sequenced in a study of OX40 agonist ivuxolimab in advanced cancers. The protocol was immunoSEQ multiplex PCR, while the TCRdb copy is restricted to in-frame clones and leaves out a portion. Here the sample spans about 79,000 clones, 70% to 90% being singletons. Material: CD4+ or CD8+ T cells sorted from blood, obtained in a trial of the OX40 agonist ivuxolimab. These receptors all come from an adult with an advanced solid tumor such as melanoma, head and neck, liver or kidney cancer.

CDR3 in amino acids: CASSVTYQFYPYNEQFF. Here the CDR3 DNA reads TGTGCCAGCAGTGTCACGTACCAGTTTTACCCCTACAATGAGCAGTTCTTC. The chain joins TRBV6-4 to TRBJ2-1, with D uncertain. The length of the CDR3 is 17 residues. V was shortened by 4 bases and J by 2 bases, with 18 bases between the two germline ends. The germline gives CDR1 MRHNA, CDR2 SNTAGT.

This chain links TRBV9 with TRBJ2-7; 9 nucleotides line up with TRBD2. Trimming cost V 5 bases and J 4 bases; bases outside gene matches: 4. CDR1 is SGDLS, CDR2 YYNGEE, per germline. The CDR3 has 13 residues. The CDR3 sequence is CASRRLAAYEQYF. In DNA form, the CDR3 reads TGTGCCAGCAGACGACTAGCGGCTTACGAGCAGTACTTC.

The genes are TRBV4-2 and TRBJ2-7; D is unclear. V lost 5 bases to trimming and J lost 6 bases, with 11 bases between them. The CDR3 loop spans 12 amino acids. The germline gives CDR1 LGHNA, CDR2 YNFKEQ. CDR3 DNA: TGTGCCAGCAGCTCGGCGCGTCCCGAGCAGTACTTC. As protein: CASSSARPEQYF.

The gene calls are TRBV2 and TRBJ2-1; TRBD1 matches at 11 bases. Trimming took 5 bases from V and 3 from J; bases not matched to a gene: 3. The CDR3 spans 15 residues. Germline lookup yields CDR1 SNHLY and CDR2 FYNNEI. CDR3: CASSPDRGRYNEQFF. CDR3 nucleotide sequence: TGTGCCAGCAGTCCGGACAGGGGGCGCTACAATGAGCAGTTCTTC.

The chain has TRBV5-1 and TRBJ2-7; the D is unclear. Trimming stripped 1 base from V and 1 base from J, with 9 bases between. Germline CDR1 is SGHRS and CDR2 is YFSETQ. The CDR3 length is 14 residues. The CDR3 loop reads CASSLLDLSYEQYF. The DNA for the CDR3 is TGCGCCAGCAGCTTGCTTGACCTTTCCTACGAGCAGTACTTC. Variable domain in full (rest from reference TRBV5-1 and TRBJ2-7): KAGVTQTPRYLIKTRGQQVTLSCSPISGHRSVSWYQQTPGQGLQFLFEYFSETQRNKGNFPGRFSGRQFSNSRSEMNVSTLELGDSALYLCASSLLDLSYEQYFGPGTRLTVT.

The rearrangement joins TRBV15 to TRBJ2-7, with 7 bases matching TRBD1. The length of the CDR3 is 16 residues. J lost 4 bases, V lost 5 bases, and 14 bases had no gene match. Germline-derived CDR1 and CDR2 are LNHNV and YYDKDF (reference sequence). The CDR3 DNA follows: TGTGCCACCAGCCCTACCCTAGGGGGCTTGGGATACGAGCAGTACTTC. Amino acid sequence: CATSPTLGGLGYEQYF.

The genes are TRBV7-2 and TRBJ2-7; no firm D call. The CDR3 runs to 13 residues. Germline loops: CDR1 SGHTA, CDR2 FQGNSA. Trimming shortened V by 5 bases and J by 5 bases, and 13 bases separated the two germline ends. DNA of the CDR3: TGTGCCAGCAGCCGAGTCGACGGTAACGAGCAGTACTTC. Protein product: CASSRVDGNEQYF.

The genes are TRBV25-1 and TRBJ2-7, with D tentatively TRBD1 (6 bases). Trimming pared 8 bases from V and 2 bases from J, leaving 13 bases between. CDR1 and CDR2 (germline): MGHDK, SYGVNS. The length of the CDR3 is 13 residues. CDR3 DNA sequence: TGTGCCAGCTCCTCCGGGACACCCTACGAGCAGTACTTC. Translated: CASSSGTPYEQYF.

This clone has just a few counts. V and J are TRBV28 and TRBJ1-2, with D possibly matching TRBD1 (6 bases). Germline CDR1 is MDHEN and CDR2 is SYDVKM. This CDR3 has 13 residues. The V end lost 6 bases, the J end lost 6 bases, and 14 bases lay between the germline ends. The chain's CDR3 is CASSPGHSNGYTF. CDR3 bases: TGTGCCAGCAGCCCGGGACATTCGAATGGCTACACCTTC.

With regard to this clone: A read error may produce the germline difference seen at one junction end. The gene calls are TRBV7-7 and TRBJ2-2, with a weak D call TRBD1 (6 bases). Germline V lookup: CDR1 SSHAT, CDR2 FNYEAQ (reference sequence). This CDR3 is built from 14 residues. The CDR3 DNA follows: TGTGCTAGCAGCTTAGGGGGACGTAACGGGGAGCTGTTTTTT. Amino acids: CASSLGGRNGELFF.

This chain connects TRBV19 to TRBJ2-1; no firm D call. The germline V gene has CDR1 LNHDA and CDR2 SQIVND (reference sequence). V lost 0 bases and J lost 3, with 9 bases in between. CDR3 length: 15 residues. Written as DNA, the CDR3 is TGTGCCAGTAGTATAGATCCCGCCATCTACAATGAGCAGTTCTTC. Amino acid sequence: CASSIDPAIYNEQFF.

J is TRBJ1-1 and V is TRBV28; TRBD1 is a possible D gene (6 bases). Trimming removed 2 bases at V and 12 bases at J, with 10 bases between. The CDR3 is made up of 11 amino acids. In germline, CDR1 is MDHEN, CDR2 SYDVKM. CDR3 bases: TGTGCCAGCAGTTTAGGACAGAGGTCTTTCTTT. Amino acids: CASSLGQRSFF.

The rearrangement links TRBV6-5 to TRBJ2-1; no clear D gene. The CDR3 is made up of 13 amino acids. V was cut by 0 bases and J by 8 bases, with 8 bases left in between. The germline V gene has CDR1 MNHEY and CDR2 SVGAGI. CDR3 amino acids: CASSYSPIYEQFF. CDR3 coding DNA: TGTGCCAGCAGTTACTCCCCGATCTATGAGCAGTTCTTC.

In its sample, this clone was seen a few times. The chain links TRBV15 to TRBJ1-2; D is unclear. Deletions cut 0 bases from V and 2 bases from J, with 10 bases between. The CDR3 spans 15 residues. From germline, CDR1 is LNHNV and CDR2 YYDKDF (reference sequence). As DNA, the CDR3 is TGTGCCACCAGCAGAGATGGTGGAAGAAACTATGGCTACACCTTC. Translating gives CATSRDGGRNYGYTF.

This chain links TRBV29-1 with TRBJ2-1, with 7 bases identical to TRBD2. V was pared by 0 bases and J by 0 bases, with 2 bases of the junction left unmatched. The CDR3 is made up of 15 amino acids. CDR1 and CDR2 (germline): SQVTM, ANQGSEA. The CDR3 region has the DNA TGCAGCGTTGAAGATGGGGGGGTCTCCTACAATGAGCAGTTCTTC. This gives the protein CSVEDGGVSYNEQFF.

The chain uses TRBV5-6 and TRBJ2-1, with a tentative D call TRBD1 (6 bases). The CDR3 totals 15 residues. The V gene's germline CDR1 is SGHDT and CDR2 YYEEEE. V shed 6 bases and J shed 5 bases, with 18 bases lying between them. The CDR3 region has the DNA TGTGCCAGCATAACCACGACAGGATACAACAATGAGCAGTTCTTC. Protein: CASITTTGYNNEQFF.

This chain joins TRBV12-5 and TRBJ2-7, with D perhaps matching TRBD1 (6 bases). This CDR3 is 12 amino acids long. CDR1 is LGHNT and CDR2 is FRNRAP in the germline V gene. With 0 bases removed from V and 11 bases from J, the gap between germline ends came to 11 bases. The CDR3 protein is CASGLVNRDKYF. The CDR3 coding sequence is TGTGCTAGTGGTTTGGTAAACAGGGATAAGTACTTC.

The chain uses TRBV5-1 and TRBJ1-1; D is unclear. V gave up 4 bases and J gave up 1 base, with 5 bases separating them. The CDR3 runs to 12 residues. CDR1 and CDR2 (germline): SGHRS, YFSETQ. The CDR3 nucleotides are TGCGCCAGCAGCGTGGCGAACACTGAAGCTTTCTTT. Translated: CASSVANTEAFF.

CDR3 nucleotides: TGTGCCAGCTCACCACCGGTCGACAGTAGCGAGCAGTACTTC. Translating gives CASSPPVDSSEQYF. This sequence joins TRBV18 and TRBJ2-7, with D perhaps TRBD1 (5 bases). In germline, CDR1 is KGHSH, CDR2 LQKENI. There are 14 residues in the CDR3. Trimming took 0 bases from V and 6 from J, leaving 12 bases between them.

The genes are TRBV2 and TRBJ2-3; D is possibly TRBD1 or TRBD2 (5 bases each). The CDR3 is 16 residues long. V was clipped by 5 bases and J by 5 bases, with 20 bases between them. Germline-derived CDR1 and CDR2 are SNHLY and FYNNEI. CDR3 DNA: TGTGCCAGCAGTTTGACCGGGACCCTAGAGGGAGATACGCAGTATTTT. Translated, it gives CASSLTGTLEGDTQYF. The whole variable domain, filled in from reference TRBV2 and TRBJ2-3, reads EPEVTQTPSHQVTQMGQEVILRCVPISNHLYFYWYRQILGQKVEFLVSFYNNEISEKSEIFDDQFSVERPDGSNFTLKIRSTKLEDSAMYFCASSLTGTLEGDTQYFGPGTRLTVL.

This chain uses TRBV5-4 with TRBJ1-1; D not certain. V dropped 2 bases and J dropped 6 bases, with 8 bases sitting between them. The germline V gene has CDR1 SGHNT and CDR2 YYREEE (reference sequence). The CDR3 runs to 12 residues. CDR3 DNA: TGTGCCAGCAGCTTCGATCGGGCTGAAGCTTTCTTT. Protein product: CASSFDRAEAFF.

This clone was observed a handful of times. The chain joins TRBV19 to TRBJ2-3; 16 nucleotides align to TRBD2. The germline V gene encodes CDR1 LNHDA and CDR2 SQIVND (reference sequence). V trimming: 6 bases; J trimming: 0 bases; junction bases outside the gene matches: 6. The CDR3 covers 18 residues. As DNA, the CDR3 is TGTGCCAGTAGCCCGGGACTAGCGGGAGGGCCTAGCACAGATACGCAGTATTTT. Protein product: CASSPGLAGGPSTDTQYF.